The 26 T cell receptor beta chains below were found in one sample sequenced in a study of regulatory T cells in long-lasting Graves disease. Stated time point: persistent/refractory GD, antithyroid drugs over 5 years with positive TRAb. From RNA extracted from PBMCs, the TCR library was made. The TCR beta library used iRepertoire HTBI primers with Arm-PCR amplification of CDR3. MiXCR, run by TCRdb on the multiplex PCR reads, gives a single entry per CDR3 protein. The table lists more than 300,000 distinct CDR3 sequences, around a fifth of them singletons. Here the sequenced sample was peripheral blood mononuclear cells (PBMCs), taken when the disease was refractory, from a patient treated with antithyroid drugs. These receptors all come from a female donor with Graves disease.

The chain has TRBV28 and TRBJ1-3; 9 nucleotides align to TRBD1. CDR3 length: 16 residues. The junction had 9 bases not matched to a gene; V was cut back by 9 bases and J by 0 bases. The V gene's germline CDR1 is MDHEN and CDR2 SYDVKM. In DNA, the CDR3 is TGTGCCAGTGGACAGGGGTTACTCCTCTCTGGAAACACCATATATTTT. It is translated as CASGQGLLLSGNTIYF.

There are many counts of this clonotype. Here the CDR3 reads CASSESSDQPQHF. The CDR3 coding sequence is TGTGCCAGCAGTGAGTCGTCGGATCAGCCCCAGCATTTT. V gene TRBV2 combines with J gene TRBJ1-5; D is undetermined. The CDR3 is 13 amino acids. V shed 3 bases and J shed 5 bases, with 8 bases lying between them. Germline-derived CDR1 and CDR2 are SNHLY and FYNNEI.

This clonotype has a count of ten or more. The V call is TRBV28, the J call TRBJ1-1; maybe TRBD1 (5 bases). CDR1 and CDR2 (germline): MDHEN, SYDVKM. V lost 7 bases and J 0 bases, leaving 18 bases between the germline ends. The CDR3 has 16 residues. CDR3 region: CASTLAGYLMNTEAFF. CDR3 bases: TGTGCCAGCACTCTCGCAGGGTACCTCATGAACACTGAAGCTTTCTTT.

The gene calls are TRBV19 and TRBJ1-5, with TRBD1 matching 9 bases. Germline V gene data show CDR1 as LNHDA and CDR2 as SQIVND (reference sequence). There are 14 residues in the CDR3. The CDR3 region is CAAKQGAGNQPQHF. CDR3 sequence (DNA): TGTGCAGCCAAACAGGGGGCTGGCAATCAGCCCCAGCATTTT.

This chain uses TRBV7-2 with TRBJ2-5; 11 bases align to TRBD2. Trimming took 5 bases from V and 4 from J; bases not matched to a gene: 3. Germline values: CDR1 SGHTA, CDR2 FQGNSA. The CDR3 totals 14 residues. In DNA form, the CDR3 reads TGTGCCAGCAGCGTGGGACTAGCGGTAGAGACCCAGTACTTC. Protein: CASSVGLAVETQYF.

Concerning this clonotype itself: A read error may be the cause here, since a much bigger clone is one base away. The chain couples TRBV25-1 to TRBJ1-2; TRBD1 agrees at 8 bases. Germline V gene data show CDR1 as MGHDK and CDR2 as SYGVNS. V gave up 4 bases and J gave up 6 bases; unmatched junction bases: 1. The CDR3 is made up of 12 amino acids. The CDR3 DNA follows: TGTGCCAGCAGTGGGACAGGGAATGGCTACACCTTC. Translation: CASSGTGNGYTF.

The sample holds a few counts of this clonotype. The gene calls are TRBV19 and TRBJ1-2, with D possibly matching TRBD1 (5 bases). This CDR3 is 15 amino acids long. V lost 4 bases, J lost 3 bases, and 15 bases lay in between. CDR1 and CDR2 from the germline V gene are LNHDA and SQIVND (reference sequence). CDR3 sequence: CASSREGVLDYGYTF. The CDR3 DNA sequence: TGTGCCAGTAGTAGGGAAGGGGTACTGGACTATGGCTACACCTTC.

This chain connects TRBV5-1 to TRBJ2-2; 7 bases are shared with TRBD2. The CDR3 is 16 residues long. Per germline, CDR1 SGHRS and CDR2 YFSETQ. J was trimmed by 1 base and V by 2 bases; bases with no gene match: 5. The CDR3 DNA reads as TGCGCCAGCAGCTTATCGGGACTACAGAACACCGGGGAGCTGTTTTTT. This sequence encodes CASSLSGLQNTGELFF.

This clonotype came up many times. The chain links TRBV9 to TRBJ1-6; D is undetermined. V lost 0 bases, J lost 10 bases, and 8 bases lay in between. The CDR3 is 13 amino acids. CDR1 and CDR2 (germline): SGDLS, YYNGEE. CDR3 nucleotide sequence: TGTGCCAGCAGCGTAGGGTCGAAGTCACCCCTCCACTTT. Its translation is CASSVGSKSPLHF.

This clonotype showed up just a few times. The DNA of the CDR3 is TGTGCCAGTAGTCCTCAAACCGGGACAGGGGCAGAGACCCAGTACTTC. It is translated as CASSPQTGTGAETQYF. The chain couples TRBV19 to TRBJ2-5; 10 bases align to TRBD1. This CDR3 contains 16 residues. The ends lost 5 bases at V and 4 bases at J; junction bases unmatched: 10. The germline V gene has CDR1 LNHDA and CDR2 SQIVND (reference sequence). Full variable domain (outside the CDR3, taken from reference TRBV19 and TRBJ2-5): DGGITQSPKYLFRKEGQNVTLSCEQNLNHDAMYWYRQDPGQGLRLIYYSQIVNDFQKGDIAEGYSVSREKKESFPLTVTSAQKNPTAFYLCASSPQTGTGAETQYFGPGTRLLVL.

This rearrangement joins TRBV12-3 or TRBV12-4 to TRBJ1-3; D might be TRBD1 (5 bases). The CDR3 consists of 15 residues. V was clipped by 3 bases and J by 3 bases, with 12 bases between them. This CDR3 is CASSLEGIFGNTIYF. The CDR3 DNA follows: TGTGCCAGCAGTTTGGAGGGGATCTTTGGAAACACCATATATTTT.

This chain links TRBV30 with TRBJ2-7, with D tentatively TRBD1 (5 bases). Trimming removed 4 bases from V and 4 bases from J, with 11 bases in between. The CDR3 covers 12 residues. The germline V gene has CDR1 GTSNPN and CDR2 SVGIG (reference sequence). The CDR3 spells CAWISGPYEQYF. As DNA, the CDR3 is TGTGCCTGGATATCAGGGCCGTACGAGCAGTACTTC.

The table lists this clonotype with many counts. V and J are TRBV12-5 and TRBJ1-2; tentative D call: TRBD1 (6 bases). This CDR3 is built from 16 residues. Trimming cost V 0 bases and J 8 bases, with 19 bases left between them. Germline lookup yields CDR1 LGHNT and CDR2 FRNRAP. In DNA, the CDR3 is TGTGCTAGTGGTTTGGTACTCGGGACATCGGTAGTGGGCTACACCTTC. It specifies CASGLVLGTSVVGYTF.

This clonotype was counted many times. Germline and junction disagree at one end, which may indicate a read error. J is TRBJ2-7 and V is TRBV2; D is perhaps TRBD1 or TRBD2 (5 bases each). Germline loops: CDR1 SNHLY, CDR2 FYNNEI. This CDR3 is built from 13 residues. CDR3: CASSEAENGGNCF. The CDR3 nucleotides read TGTGCCAGCAGTGAAGCGGAAAATGGGGGTAATTGCTTC.

This clonotype showed up many times. The rearrangement joins TRBV11-2 to TRBJ1-1; 9 bases align to TRBD1. The CDR3 length is 13 residues. The trim removed 6 bases at V and 4 bases at J, leaving 3 bases unmatched. CDR1 and CDR2 from the germline V gene are SGHAT and FQNNGV. CDR3 sequence reads: CASRRDRATEAFF. CDR3 nucleotides: TGTGCCAGCAGACGGGACAGGGCCACTGAAGCTTTCTTT.

This clonotype was recorded a few times. The chain employs TRBV19 and TRBJ1-1; D gene unclear. Germline CDR1 is LNHDA and CDR2 is SQIVND (reference sequence). Trimming took off 3 bases at V and 1 base at J, with 6 bases between the two ends. This CDR3 has 13 residues. The CDR3 bases are TGTGCCAGTAGTATGCCGACGAACACTGAAGCTTTCTTT. Its protein is CASSMPTNTEAFF.

Ten or more counts support this clonotype. This sequence joins TRBV28 and TRBJ1-5, with no clear D. The CDR3 length is 15 residues. Germline CDR1 is MDHEN and CDR2 is SYDVKM. The V and J ends lost 6 bases and 4 bases respectively, with 16 bases between them. The CDR3 region is CASSPDPQPNQPQHF. As DNA, the CDR3 is TGTGCCAGCAGCCCTGACCCACAGCCGAATCAGCCCCAGCATTTT. The full variable domain, in which reference TRBV28 and TRBJ1-5 provide the parts outside the CDR3, is DVKVTQSSRYLVKRTGEKVFLECVQDMDHENMFWYRQDPGLGLRLIYFSYDVKMKEKGDIPEGYSVSREKKERFSLILESASTNQTSMYLCASSPDPQPNQPQHFGDGTRLSIL.

This clonotype has just a few counts. In this CDR3 the conserved last residue, phenylalanine or tryptophan, is missing, so a read error is likely. The DNA is left out, because the CDR3 cannot be placed on it with certainty; the CDR3 is given as TCRdb lists it. This chain uses TRBV5-1 with TRBJ2-7; TRBD2, the table's D call, lacks a check against the DNA. Germline values: CDR1 SGHRS, CDR2 YFSETQ. The CDR3 length is 14 residues, termini included. CDR3 region: CASSLDGLAGGEST.

This clonotype was found many times. J is TRBJ2-7 and V is TRBV20-1; tentatively, D is TRBD1 or TRBD2 (6 bases each). The CDR3 consists of 11 residues. Germline V gives CDR1 DFQATT, CDR2 SNEGSKA (reference sequence). V was trimmed by 7 bases and J by 2 bases, leaving 9 bases between them. CDR3 nucleotides: TGCAGTGGGGGGGCTGCCTACGAGCAGTACTTC. Its protein product is CSGGAAYEQYF.

The chain is built from TRBV7-3 and TRBJ2-2; possible D gene TRBD1, 5 bases. Germline loops: CDR1 SGHTA, CDR2 FQGTGA. CDR3 length: 13 amino acids. V dropped 4 bases and J dropped 5 bases, with 8 bases sitting between them. CDR3 protein: CASSSRDTGELFF. In DNA form, the CDR3 reads TGTGCCAGCAGCTCCAGGGATACCGGGGAGCTGTTTTTT.

This clonotype occurred many times. CDR3 residues: CASSLVGNYGYTF. The CDR3 DNA follows: TGTGCCAGCAGTTTAGTGGGCAACTATGGCTACACCTTC. The V and J genes are TRBV12-3 or TRBV12-4 and TRBJ1-2; unclear D gene. V was clipped by 1 base and J by 2 bases, with 5 bases between them. The CDR3 length is 13 residues.

The chain uses TRBV10-3 and TRBJ2-7; D is unresolved. This CDR3 has 17 amino acids. V was shortened by 0 bases and J by 5 bases, with 20 bases between the two germline ends. Germline CDR1 ENHRY, CDR2 SYGVKD. The CDR3 DNA reads TGTGCCATCAGTGAGTCAAGGGTAGGGCGCTTGCTACACGAGCAGTACTTC. Its protein is CAISESRVGRLLHEQYF.

This clonotype has at least ten counts. J is TRBJ1-1 and V is TRBV6-1; tentative D call: TRBD1 (5 bases). With 5 bases removed from V and 5 bases from J, the gap between germline ends came to 21 bases. Germline loops: CDR1 MNHNS, CDR2 SASEGT. CDR3 size: 16 residues. CDR3 sequence reads: CASSRIGAAGATEAFF. The CDR3 nucleotides are TGTGCCAGCAGTAGGATAGGGGCCGCAGGCGCGACTGAAGCTTTCTTT.

The rearrangement links TRBV12-3 or TRBV12-4 to TRBJ1-3; maybe TRBD1 (5 bases). The germline V and J ends were trimmed by 5 bases and 5 bases, with 16 bases remaining between them. CDR3 size: 15 residues. CDR3 sequence: CASSRQQGVRNTIYF. In nucleotides, the CDR3 is TGTGCCAGCAGTCGTCAGCAGGGTGTTAGAAACACCATATATTTT.

The gene calls are TRBV10-3 and TRBJ1-1; perhaps TRBD1 as D (6 bases). The CDR3 consists of 13 residues. The germline gives CDR1 ENHRY, CDR2 SYGVKD. V was clipped by 4 bases and J by 2 bases, with 8 bases between them. Written as DNA, the CDR3 is TGTGCCATCAGTGGGGGGCTCAACACTGAAGCTTTCTTT. This encodes CAISGGLNTEAFF.

This clonotype was picked up a small number of times. The chain joins TRBV6-1 to TRBJ2-7; TRBD1 or TRBD2 may be the D gene (5 bases each). CDR1 and CDR2 (germline): MNHNS, SASEGT. The ends were cut back, 6 bases at V and 3 bases at J, with 18 bases in the middle. The CDR3 covers 15 residues. CDR3 in DNA: TGTGCCAGCAGAACTGCAGGGAGTGATGGCTACGAGCAGTACTTC. Its protein is CASRTAGSDGYEQYF.